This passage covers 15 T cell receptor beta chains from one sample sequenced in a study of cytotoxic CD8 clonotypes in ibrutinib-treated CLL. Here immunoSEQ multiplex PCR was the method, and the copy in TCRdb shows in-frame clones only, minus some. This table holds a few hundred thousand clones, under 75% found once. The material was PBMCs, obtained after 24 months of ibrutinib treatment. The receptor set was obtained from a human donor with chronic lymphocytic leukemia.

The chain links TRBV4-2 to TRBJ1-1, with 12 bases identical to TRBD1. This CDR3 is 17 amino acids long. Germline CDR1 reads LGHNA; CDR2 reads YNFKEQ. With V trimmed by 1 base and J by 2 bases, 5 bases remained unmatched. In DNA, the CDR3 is TGTGCCAGCAGCCAAGTGGGGACAGGGGGCAGTAACACTGAAGCTTTCTTT. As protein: CASSQVGTGGSNTEAFF.

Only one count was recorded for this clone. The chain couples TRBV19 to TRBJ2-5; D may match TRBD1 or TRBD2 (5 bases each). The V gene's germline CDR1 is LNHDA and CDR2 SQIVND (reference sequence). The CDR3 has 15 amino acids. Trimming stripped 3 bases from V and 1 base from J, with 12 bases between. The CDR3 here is CASSMYTGTQETQYF. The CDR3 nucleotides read TGTGCCAGTAGTATGTATACGGGGACCCAAGAGACCCAGTACTTC.

The CDR3 region is CASSRGENQPQHF. CDR3 nucleotides: TGTGCCAGCAGTCGGGGTGAAAATCAGCCCCAGCATTTT. V gene TRBV6-5 combines with J gene TRBJ1-5; D gene ambiguous. Trimming removed 5 bases from V and 4 bases from J, with 9 bases in between. This CDR3 contains 13 residues. CDR1 is MNHEY, CDR2 SVGAGI, per germline.

The CDR3 bases are TGTGCCAGCAGTACCTCCGGGCTAACCACCTCCTACGAGCAGTACTTC. Amino acid sequence: CASSTSGLTTSYEQYF. This chain uses TRBV28 with TRBJ2-7; no reliable D call. CDR1 and CDR2 (germline): MDHEN, SYDVKM. Trimming cost V 5 bases and J 0 bases, with 17 bases left between them. CDR3 length equals 16 residues.

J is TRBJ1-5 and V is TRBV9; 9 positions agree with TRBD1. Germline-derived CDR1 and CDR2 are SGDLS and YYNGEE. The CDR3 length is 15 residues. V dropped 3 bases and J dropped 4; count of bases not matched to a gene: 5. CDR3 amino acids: CASSAGTGNNQPQHF. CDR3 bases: TGTGCCAGCAGCGCCGGGACAGGGAATAATCAGCCCCAGCATTTT. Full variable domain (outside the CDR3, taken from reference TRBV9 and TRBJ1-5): DSGVTQTPKHLITATGQRVTLRCSPRSGDLSVYWYQQSLDQGLQFLIQYYNGEERAKGNILERFSAQQFPDLHSELNLSSLELGDSALYFCASSAGTGNNQPQHFGDGTRLSIL.

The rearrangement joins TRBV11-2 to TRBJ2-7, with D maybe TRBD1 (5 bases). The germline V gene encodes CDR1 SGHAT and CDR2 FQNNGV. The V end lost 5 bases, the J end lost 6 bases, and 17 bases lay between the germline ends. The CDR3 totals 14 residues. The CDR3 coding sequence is TGTGCCAGCAGCCAAAGCACTTTTAGGGGCGAGCAGTACTTC. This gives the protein CASSQSTFRGEQYF. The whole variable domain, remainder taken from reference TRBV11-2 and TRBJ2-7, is EAGVAQSPRYKIIEKRQSVAFWCNPISGHATLYWYQQILGQGPKLLIQFQNNGVVDDSQLPKDRFSAERLKGVDSTLKIQPAKLEDSAVYLCASSQSTFRGEQYFGPGTRLTVT.

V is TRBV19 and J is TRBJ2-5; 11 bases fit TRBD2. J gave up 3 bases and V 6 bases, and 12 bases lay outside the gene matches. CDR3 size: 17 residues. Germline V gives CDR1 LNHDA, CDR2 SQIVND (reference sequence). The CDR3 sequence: CASRGPSGRRAEETQYF. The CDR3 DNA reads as TGTGCCAGTAGGGGACCTAGCGGGAGGCGAGCGGAAGAGACCCAGTACTTC.

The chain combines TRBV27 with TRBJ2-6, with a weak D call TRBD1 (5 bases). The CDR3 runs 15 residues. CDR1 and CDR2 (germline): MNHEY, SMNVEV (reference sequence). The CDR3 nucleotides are TGTGCAAAGAGAACAGGCGCCTCTGGGGCCAACGTCCTGACTTTC. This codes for CAKRTGASGANVLTF.

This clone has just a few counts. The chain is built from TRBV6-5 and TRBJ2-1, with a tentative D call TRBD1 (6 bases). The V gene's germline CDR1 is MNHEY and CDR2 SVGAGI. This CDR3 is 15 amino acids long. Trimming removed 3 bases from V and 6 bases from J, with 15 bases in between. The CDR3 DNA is TGTGCCAGCAGTTATGGACAGCCAAAGGGCAATGAGCAGTTCTTC. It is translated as CASSYGQPKGNEQFF.

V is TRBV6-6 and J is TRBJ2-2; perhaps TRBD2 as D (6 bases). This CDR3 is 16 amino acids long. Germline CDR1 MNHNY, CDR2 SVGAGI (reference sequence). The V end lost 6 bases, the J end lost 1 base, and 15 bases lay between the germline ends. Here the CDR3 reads CASRSSGRMNTGELFF. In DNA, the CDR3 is TGTGCCAGCAGGTCCTCAGGGAGGATGAACACCGGGGAGCTGTTTTTT.

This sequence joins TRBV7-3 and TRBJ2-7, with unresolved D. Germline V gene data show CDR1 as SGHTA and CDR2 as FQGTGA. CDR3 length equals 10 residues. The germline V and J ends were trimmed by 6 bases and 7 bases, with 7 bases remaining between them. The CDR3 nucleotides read TGTGCCAGCAGGGTATGTGAGCAGTACTTC. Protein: CASRVCEQYF.

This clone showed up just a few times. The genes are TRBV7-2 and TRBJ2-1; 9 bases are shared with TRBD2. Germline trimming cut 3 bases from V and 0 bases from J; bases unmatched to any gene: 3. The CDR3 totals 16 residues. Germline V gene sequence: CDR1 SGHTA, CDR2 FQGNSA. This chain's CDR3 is CASSFLAGSSYNEQFF. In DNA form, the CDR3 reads TGTGCCAGCAGCTTCCTAGCGGGAAGCTCCTACAATGAGCAGTTCTTC.

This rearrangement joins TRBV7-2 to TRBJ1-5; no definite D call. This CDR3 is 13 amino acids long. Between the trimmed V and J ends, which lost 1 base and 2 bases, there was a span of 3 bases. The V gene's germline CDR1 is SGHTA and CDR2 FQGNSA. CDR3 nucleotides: TGTGCCAGCAGCTTAGACGGCAATCAGCCCCAGCATTTT. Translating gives CASSLDGNQPQHF. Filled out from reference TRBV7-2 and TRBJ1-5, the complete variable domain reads GAGVSQSPSNKVTEKGKDVELRCDPISGHTALYWYRQSLGQGLEFLIYFQGNSAPDKSGLPSDRFSAERTGGSVSTLTIQRTQQEDSAVYLCASSLDGNQPQHFGDGTRLSIL.

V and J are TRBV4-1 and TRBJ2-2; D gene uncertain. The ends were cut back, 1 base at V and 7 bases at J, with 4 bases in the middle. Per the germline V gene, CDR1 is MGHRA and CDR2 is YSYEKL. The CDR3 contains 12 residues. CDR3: CASSQGGGELFF. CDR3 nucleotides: TGCGCCAGCAGCCAAGGGGGCGGGGAGCTGTTTTTT.

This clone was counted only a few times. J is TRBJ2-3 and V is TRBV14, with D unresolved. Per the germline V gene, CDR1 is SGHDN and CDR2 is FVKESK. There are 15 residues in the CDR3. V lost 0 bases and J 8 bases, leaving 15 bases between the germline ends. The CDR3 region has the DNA TGTGCCAGCAGCCAAGATTTCCCCTTCCCGAGTACGCAGTATTTT. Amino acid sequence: CASSQDFPFPSTQYF.